These T cell receptor beta chains were read from a single sample in a study of monozygotic twins with inflammatory bowel disease. TCRdb re-called the 5' RACE reads and shows each CDR3 protein once, DNA omitted. In all, the sample yields under 350,000 distinct CDR3 sequences. Sequenced input: blood. These receptors were taken from a human donor with ulcerative colitis or Crohn's disease, or a healthy co-twin of an affected twin (not recorded which). Both conserved end residues are part of each CDR3. The order of the fields is J gene, V gene, CDR3 protein.

j_call: TRBJ1-2
v_call: TRBV12-3/TRBV12-4
cdr3_aa: CASSPEGYGYTF

j_call: TRBJ2-4
v_call: TRBV3-1
cdr3_aa: CASSQDGAGAWSIQYF

j_call: TRBJ1-5
v_call: TRBV28
cdr3_aa: CASLGGVNQPQHF

j_call: TRBJ1-1
v_call: TRBV7-9
cdr3_aa: CASSLALGDTEAFF

j_call: TRBJ2-7
v_call: TRBV7-9
cdr3_aa: CASSPKILAGSTYEQYF

j_call: TRBJ2-3
v_call: TRBV10-3
cdr3_aa: CAISDRDTQYF

j_call: TRBJ1-6
v_call: TRBV6-5
cdr3_aa: CASSYRATTAALVGSPLHF

j_call: TRBJ2-1
v_call: TRBV5-1
cdr3_aa: CASSYGSASGNEQFF

j_call: TRBJ2-2
v_call: TRBV6-1
cdr3_aa: CASRRSGTSGSGAGELFF

j_call: TRBJ1-2
v_call: TRBV5-1
cdr3_aa: CASSAQTGGTGYTF

j_call: TRBJ2-2
v_call: TRBV4-3
cdr3_aa: CASSQDGRGELFF

j_call: TRBJ2-1
v_call: TRBV23-1
cdr3_aa: CANRQGACNEQFF

j_call: TRBJ2-3
v_call: TRBV29-1
cdr3_aa: CSVRGLAGHLDTQYF

j_call: TRBJ1-6
v_call: TRBV7-3
cdr3_aa: CASSEGQGRGSPLHF

j_call: TRBJ1-5
v_call: TRBV24-1
cdr3_aa: CATSDPRGVQPQHF

j_call: TRBJ1-2
v_call: TRBV12-3/TRBV12-4
cdr3_aa: CASSHPGQGYGYTF

j_call: TRBJ1-5
v_call: TRBV12-3/TRBV12-4
cdr3_aa: CASSSGTGFNQPQHF

j_call: TRBJ2-5
v_call: TRBV19
cdr3_aa: CASSIRRGTQYF

j_call: TRBJ2-2
v_call: TRBV27
cdr3_aa: CASKRWGTGELFF

j_call: TRBJ2-1
v_call: TRBV19
cdr3_aa: CASSIPGSGGAREQFF

j_call: TRBJ2-2
v_call: TRBV4-3
cdr3_aa: CASSQSSGRNTEELFF

j_call: TRBJ2-2
v_call: TRBV5-4
cdr3_aa: CASCSHTRRTGSELFF

j_call: TRBJ2-7
v_call: TRBV7-2
cdr3_aa: CASSLEVGSSYEQYF

j_call: TRBJ2-1
v_call: TRBV6-1
cdr3_aa: CASSPTSGGTHEQFF

j_call: TRBJ1-5
v_call: TRBV6-2/TRBV6-3
cdr3_aa: CASSSGQGGTKPQHF

j_call: TRBJ1-3
v_call: TRBV29-1
cdr3_aa: CSVVFRASGNTIYF

j_call: TRBJ2-7
v_call: TRBV4-2
cdr3_aa: CASSQARLAGGMQQYF

j_call: TRBJ1-2
v_call: TRBV20-1
cdr3_aa: CSAVTGAYGYTF

j_call: TRBJ2-1
v_call: TRBV4-2
cdr3_aa: CASSPNEASGSYNEQFF

j_call: TRBJ2-4
v_call: TRBV20-1
cdr3_aa: CSATSGTGIYMQYF

j_call: TRBJ1-1
v_call: TRBV20-1
cdr3_aa: CSARVAGLMNTEAFF

j_call: TRBJ2-1
v_call: TRBV7-9
cdr3_aa: CASRRDYHEQFF

j_call: TRBJ2-3
v_call: TRBV20-1
cdr3_aa: CSAPLGDRTQYF

j_call: TRBJ1-5
v_call: TRBV5-1
cdr3_aa: CASSPTGDSRQPQHF

j_call: TRBJ1-6
v_call: TRBV7-8
cdr3_aa: CASSLAQGAHSPLHF

j_call: TRBJ2-7
v_call: TRBV7-2
cdr3_aa: CASTYSGYEQYF

j_call: TRBJ2-7
v_call: TRBV10-3
cdr3_aa: CAISESSPRSTSGTHEQYF

j_call: TRBJ2-5
v_call: TRBV29-1
cdr3_aa: CSVLLREERETQYF

j_call: TRBJ1-1
v_call: TRBV6-1
cdr3_aa: CASVMDRNTEAFF

j_call: TRBJ2-2
v_call: TRBV7-9
cdr3_aa: CASSARQGSGELFF